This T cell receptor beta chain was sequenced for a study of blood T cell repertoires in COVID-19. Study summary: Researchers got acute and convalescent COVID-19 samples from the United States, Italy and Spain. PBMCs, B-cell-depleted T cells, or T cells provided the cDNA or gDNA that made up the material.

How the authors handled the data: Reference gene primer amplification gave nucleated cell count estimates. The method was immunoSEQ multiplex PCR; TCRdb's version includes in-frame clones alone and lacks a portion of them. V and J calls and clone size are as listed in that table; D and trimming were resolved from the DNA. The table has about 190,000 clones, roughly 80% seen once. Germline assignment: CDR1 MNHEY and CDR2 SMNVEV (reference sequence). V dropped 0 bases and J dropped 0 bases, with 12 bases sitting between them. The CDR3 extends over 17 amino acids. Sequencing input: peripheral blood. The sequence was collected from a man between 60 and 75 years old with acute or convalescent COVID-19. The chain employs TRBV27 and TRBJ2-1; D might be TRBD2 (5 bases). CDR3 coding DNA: TGTGCCAGCAGTTTATCTTCCAGCGGTCGCTCCTACAATGAGCAGTTCTTC. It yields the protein CASSLSSSGRSYNEQFF.